This T cell receptor (beta chain) was found in a study of OX40 agonist ivuxolimab in advanced cancers. This clone was recorded a few times. The antigen remains undetermined. CDR1 and CDR2 (germline): LGHNA, YNFKEQ. Losses at the gene ends were 4 bases for V and 3 bases for J; bases not matched to a gene: 11. The CDR3 has 17 residues. Regarding the study as a whole: Expanded clones tended on average to be more numerous among CD8+ T cells than CD4+. There was clonal expansion of CD4+ and CD8+ blood T cells by week 6 at 0.1 to 3.0 mg/kg.

Some clones are missing from TCRdb's copy, which holds only in-frame ones; the method was immunoSEQ multiplex PCR. The sample lists around 98,000 clones, roughly nine tenths occurring once. Sequences were derived from CD4+ or CD8+ T cells sorted from blood, sampled in a trial of the OX40 agonist ivuxolimab. The rearrangement links TRBV4-2 to TRBJ2-3, with 9 bases identical to TRBD2. The source of this sequence is an adult with an advanced solid tumor such as melanoma, head and neck, liver or kidney cancer. The CDR3 reads CASSPILAGAGTDTQYF. The CDR3 DNA reads as TGTGCCAGCAGCCCAATACTAGCGGGTGCCGGAACAGATACGCAGTATTTT.